Detailed here is one TCR beta chain. CD45RO-negative, CCR7-selected cells formed the naive CD8 fraction, which excluded terminally differentiated effector memory CD45RA+ cells. CDR1 is SGHDT, CDR2 YYEEEE, per germline. The V segment lost 2 bases and the J segment 4 bases; nucleotides outside the gene matches: 17. CDR3 length: 19 residues. This sample is drawn from a study of shared clonotypes between healthy human individuals. Here immunoSEQ multiplex PCR was the method, and the copy in TCRdb shows in-frame clones only, minus some. The table includes about 590,000 clones, less than 97% detected once. V usage is TRBV5-6 and J usage is TRBJ2-1, with 8 nucleotides matching TRBD2. Input material: naive CD8+ T cells sorted from blood. The TCR comes from a woman aged 30 to 39 in good health. The CDR3 sequence: CASSFRRGVAGGGYNEQFF. The CDR3 nucleotides are TGTGCCAGCAGCTTCCGCCGAGGGGTTGCGGGAGGAGGTTACAATGAGCAGTTCTTC.